These 22 T cell receptor beta chains were all obtained from the same sample, sequenced in a study of cytomegalovirus exposure and HLA in healthy donors. With 60 Vbeta and 13 Jbeta primers, the PCR was carried out. Measured with immunoSEQ multiplex PCR; TCRdb has only the in-frame clones, and not every one. This sample has hundreds of thousands of clones; 72% occur once, and the top ten carry 2% to 2.5%. Input material: PBMCs. These receptors were collected from a female donor in good health and CMV-seronegative.

The chain links TRBV7-9 to TRBJ2-7, with a weak D call TRBD2 (6 bases). The V end lost 5 bases, the J end lost 5 bases, and 19 bases lay between the germline ends. The V gene's germline CDR1 is SEHNR and CDR2 FQNEAQ (reference sequence). The CDR3 sequence is 15 residues long. The CDR3 DNA follows: TGTGCCAGCAGCGGTTTTGGCGGGACTTCCCACGAGCAGTACTTC. As protein: CASSGFGGTSHEQYF.

V is TRBV4-1 and J is TRBJ2-2, with D hard to call. The germline V gene has CDR1 MGHRA and CDR2 YSYEKL. Between the trimmed V and J ends, which lost 0 bases and 8 bases, there was a span of 4 bases. The CDR3 sequence is 12 residues long. Here the CDR3 DNA reads TGCGCCAGCAGCCAAGAGTCGGGGGAGCTGTTTTTT. This sequence encodes CASSQESGELFF.

The chain links TRBV6-6 to TRBJ2-1; no firm D call. Trimming left V 6 bases short and J 5 bases short, with 14 bases between. The CDR3 loop spans 14 amino acids. Germline V CDR1 and CDR2: MNHNY, SVGAGI (reference sequence). The CDR3 region is CASSAYAYDNEQFF. The DNA of the CDR3 is TGTGCCAGCAGCGCGTATGCCTATGACAATGAGCAGTTCTTC.

The rearrangement uses TRBV5-1 and TRBJ2-3; TRBD1 matches 9 bases. V shed 5 bases and J 2 bases; nucleotides not matched to a gene: 6. Germline V gene sequence: CDR1 SGHRS, CDR2 YFSETQ. This CDR3 has 15 residues. The CDR3, as DNA: TGCGCCAGCAGGGAAGGGACAGGGCCCACAGATACGCAGTATTTT. Amino acids: CASREGTGPTDTQYF.

V usage is TRBV11-1 and J usage is TRBJ2-1; 13 bases agree with TRBD2. The V and J ends lost 2 bases and 5 bases, in that order; junction bases with no gene match: 3. CDR1 and CDR2 from the germline V gene are SGHAT and FQDESV (reference sequence). This CDR3 region has 16 residues. The CDR3 DNA is TGTGCCAGCAGCTTACGTGGGACTAGCGGGAACAATGAGCAGTTCTTC. Its protein product is CASSLRGTSGNNEQFF.

This clone was seen once. At one end the junction does not follow the germline gene, possibly because of a read error. The chain couples TRBV7-9 to TRBJ1-2; 8 positions agree with TRBD1. The CDR3 length is 16 residues. The V gene's germline CDR1 is SEHNR and CDR2 FQNEAQ (reference sequence). This CDR3 reads CSSSFAEQGGSYGYTF. CDR3 nucleotide sequence: TGTTCCAGCAGCTTTGCTGAACAGGGGGGGTCCTATGGCTACACCTTC.

This clone was seen once. The rearrangement uses TRBV30 and TRBJ1-4; tentative D call: TRBD1 (6 bases). This CDR3 is 15 amino acids long. CDR1 GTSNPN and CDR2 SVGIG come from the germline V gene (reference sequence). With 2 bases removed from V and 2 bases from J, the gap between germline ends came to 12 bases. The CDR3 protein is CAWSPPDRTNEKLFF. Written as DNA, the CDR3 is TGTGCCTGGAGTCCCCCAGACAGGACTAATGAAAAACTGTTTTTT.

Only a few counts were recorded for this clone. This chain joins TRBV7-9 and TRBJ1-5, with D uncertain. The CDR3 extends over 13 amino acids. Deletions cut 5 bases from V and 2 bases from J, with 7 bases between. Per the germline V gene, CDR1 is SEHNR and CDR2 is FQNEAQ (reference sequence). CDR3 residues: CASSDTGNQPQHF. The CDR3 DNA follows: TGTGCCAGCAGCGATACGGGCAATCAGCCCCAGCATTTT.

This clone has only a few counts. The V call is TRBV28, the J call TRBJ2-7; D gene unclear. There are 12 residues in the CDR3. V shed 5 bases and J shed 2 bases, with 7 bases lying between them. In germline, CDR1 is MDHEN, CDR2 SYDVKM. CDR3 nucleotide sequence: TGTGCCAGCAGTCTAGACGCCTACGAGCAGTACTTC. Translation gives CASSLDAYEQYF. The full variable domain, with the rest looked up from reference TRBV28 and TRBJ2-7, is DVKVTQSSRYLVKRTGEKVFLECVQDMDHENMFWYRQDPGLGLRLIYFSYDVKMKEKGDIPEGYSVSREKKERFSLILESASTNQTSMYLCASSLDAYEQYFGPGTRLTVT.

The chain is built from TRBV18 and TRBJ2-7, with D tentatively TRBD1 (7 bases). The CDR3 runs to 15 residues. Per the germline V gene, CDR1 is KGHSH and CDR2 is LQKENI. With 4 bases removed from V and 5 bases from J, the gap between germline ends came to 18 bases. The CDR3: CASSLGQEWGDEQYF. The CDR3 region has the DNA TGTGCCAGCTCACTTGGACAGGAATGGGGGGACGAGCAGTACTTC.

The rearrangement links TRBV27 to TRBJ2-4, with D unclear. The CDR3 consists of 14 residues. Trimming removed 0 bases at V and 7 bases at J, with 10 bases between. CDR1 is MNHEY and CDR2 is SMNVEV in the germline V gene (reference sequence). The CDR3 loop is CASSLSRSGNIQYF. CDR3 nucleotide sequence: TGTGCCAGCAGTTTATCCCGATCCGGGAACATTCAGTACTTC.

The chain employs TRBV12-5 and TRBJ2-1, with a possible D match to TRBD2 (6 bases). CDR1 LGHNT and CDR2 FRNRAP come from the germline V gene. Trimming removed 6 bases from V and 2 bases from J, with 17 bases in between. The CDR3 extends over 16 amino acids. CDR3: CASGLGGEITYNEQFF. CDR3 nucleotide sequence: TGTGCTAGTGGACTCGGGGGAGAAATCACCTACAATGAGCAGTTCTTC.

This rearrangement joins TRBV5-4 to TRBJ2-1, with D tentatively TRBD2 (5 bases). Between the trimmed V and J ends, which lost 2 bases and 6 bases, there was a span of 9 bases. There are 13 residues in the CDR3. From germline, CDR1 is SGHNT and CDR2 YYREEE (reference sequence). The chain's CDR3 is CASSFTDSNEQFF. The CDR3 DNA reads TGTGCCAGCAGCTTTACGGACTCCAATGAGCAGTTCTTC.

This clone was seen a handful of times. The V gene is TRBV6-5, the J gene TRBJ2-1; 9 nucleotides line up with TRBD2. This CDR3 comprises 15 residues. Looked up from germline, CDR1 is MNHEY and CDR2 is SVGAGI. Losses at the gene ends were 1 base for V and 9 bases for J; bases not matched to a gene: 7. Here the CDR3 DNA reads TGTGCCAGCAGTTACTTTAGCGGGAGTGAGGTTGAGCAGTTCTTC. As protein: CASSYFSGSEVEQFF.

The chain joins TRBV18 to TRBJ2-5, with D unresolved. The CDR3 contains 15 residues. Germline CDR1 is KGHSH and CDR2 is LQKENI. The ends were cut back, 0 bases at V and 2 bases at J, with 10 bases in the middle. The CDR3 loop reads CASSPPNTIQETQYF. The CDR3, as DNA: TGTGCCAGCTCACCACCCAATACTATACAAGAGACCCAGTACTTC.

CDR3 sequence reads: CASRESSGGYYEQYF. The CDR3 nucleotides are TGTGCCAGCAGGGAAAGTAGCGGAGGGTACTACGAGCAGTACTTC. The V and J genes are TRBV6-5 and TRBJ2-5; D is possibly TRBD2 (6 bases). The J call may be in error: the DNA end matches TRBJ2-7 better. The germline V gene has CDR1 MNHEY and CDR2 SVGAGI. The CDR3 spans 15 residues.

This clone has a handful of counts. This sequence joins TRBV2 and TRBJ2-1; D uncertain. Trimming left V 6 bases short and J 6 bases short, with 6 bases between. The CDR3 extends over 11 amino acids. CDR1 is SNHLY and CDR2 is FYNNEI in the germline V gene. CDR3 DNA: TGTGCCAGCAGACCTACCAATGAGCAGTTCTTC. Residues: CASRPTNEQFF. Looking up the rest from reference TRBV2 and TRBJ2-1 gives the full variable domain: EPEVTQTPSHQVTQMGQEVILRCVPISNHLYFYWYRQILGQKVEFLVSFYNNEISEKSEIFDDQFSVERPDGSNFTLKIRSTKLEDSAMYFCASRPTNEQFFGPGTRLTVL.

This clone was counted between two and nine times. The chain employs TRBV5-1 and TRBJ1-4; D call uncertain. This CDR3 spans 14 amino acids. CDR1 and CDR2 from the germline V gene are SGHRS and YFSETQ. The V end was cut by 3 bases, the J end by 0 bases, with 6 bases between. CDR3 loop: CASSSGTTNEKLFF. Here the CDR3 DNA reads TGCGCCAGCAGCTCCGGGACAACTAATGAAAAACTGTTTTTT.

This clone was counted a few times. The chain has TRBV10-1 and TRBJ2-5; 7 nucleotides match TRBD2. The CDR3 extends over 13 amino acids. From germline, CDR1 is WNHNN and CDR2 SYGVQD (reference sequence). After removal of 6 bases from V and 4 bases from J, the junction contained 5 bases not matched to a gene. DNA of the CDR3: TGCGCCAGCAGCTGGACTAGTGGAGAGACCCAGTACTTC. Translation gives CASSWTSGETQYF.

The chain joins TRBV28 to TRBJ2-7; tentatively, D is TRBD1 (6 bases). Trimming removed 5 bases from V and 1 base from J, with 12 bases in between. The germline V gene encodes CDR1 MDHEN and CDR2 SYDVKM. This CDR3 is built from 14 residues. Written as DNA, the CDR3 is TGTGCCAGCAGTATCGCCGGGACATCCTACGAGCAGTACTTC. Protein product: CASSIAGTSYEQYF. The full variable domain, in which reference TRBV28 and TRBJ2-7 provide the parts outside the CDR3, is DVKVTQSSRYLVKRTGEKVFLECVQDMDHENMFWYRQDPGLGLRLIYFSYDVKMKEKGDIPEGYSVSREKKERFSLILESASTNQTSMYLCASSIAGTSYEQYFGPGTRLTVT.

The chain has TRBV6-5 and TRBJ1-2; 7 bases line up with TRBD1. The CDR3 sequence is 15 residues long. The trim removed 8 bases at V and 0 bases at J, leaving 9 bases unmatched. CDR1 MNHEY and CDR2 SVGAGI come from the germline V gene. The CDR3 sequence is CASGRTGATNYGYTF. The CDR3, as DNA: TGTGCCAGCGGAAGAACAGGGGCCACTAACTATGGCTACACCTTC.

The V call is TRBV19, the J call TRBJ2-7; TRBD2 might be the D (6 bases). The CDR3 has 13 amino acids. Per the germline V gene, CDR1 is LNHDA and CDR2 is SQIVND (reference sequence). Trimming removed 5 bases at V and 3 bases at J, with 11 bases between. The CDR3 loop reads CASSRELSYEQYF. The CDR3 DNA reads TGTGCCAGTAGTCGGGAGCTCAGCTACGAGCAGTACTTC.